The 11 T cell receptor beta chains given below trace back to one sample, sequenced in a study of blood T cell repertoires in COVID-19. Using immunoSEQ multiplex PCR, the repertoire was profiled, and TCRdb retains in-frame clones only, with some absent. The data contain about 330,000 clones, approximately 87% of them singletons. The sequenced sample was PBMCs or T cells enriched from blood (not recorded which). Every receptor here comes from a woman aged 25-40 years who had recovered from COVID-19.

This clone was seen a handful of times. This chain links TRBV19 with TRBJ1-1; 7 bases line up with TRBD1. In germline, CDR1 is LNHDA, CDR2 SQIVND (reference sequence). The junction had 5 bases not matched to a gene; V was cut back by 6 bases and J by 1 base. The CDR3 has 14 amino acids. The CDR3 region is CASRPGQQNTEAFF. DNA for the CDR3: TGTGCCAGTAGGCCGGGACAGCAGAACACTGAAGCTTTCTTT.

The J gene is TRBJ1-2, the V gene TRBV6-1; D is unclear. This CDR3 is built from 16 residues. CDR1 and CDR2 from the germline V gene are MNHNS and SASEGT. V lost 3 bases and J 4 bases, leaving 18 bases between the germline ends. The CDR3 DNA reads TGTGCCAGCAGTGACCCCGGGAACCCCGGTACCTATGGCTACACCTTC. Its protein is CASSDPGNPGTYGYTF.

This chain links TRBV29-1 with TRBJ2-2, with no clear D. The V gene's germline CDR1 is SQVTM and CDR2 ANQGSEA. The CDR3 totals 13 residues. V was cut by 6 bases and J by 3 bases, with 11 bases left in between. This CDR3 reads CSVTHTDTGELFF. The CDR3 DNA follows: TGCAGCGTCACGCACACCGACACCGGGGAGCTGTTTTTT.

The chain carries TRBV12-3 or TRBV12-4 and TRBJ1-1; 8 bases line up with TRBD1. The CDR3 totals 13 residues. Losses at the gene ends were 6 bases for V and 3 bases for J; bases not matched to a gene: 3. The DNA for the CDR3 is TGTGCCAGCAGGAAACAGGGGGACACTGAAGCTTTCTTT. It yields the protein CASRKQGDTEAFF.

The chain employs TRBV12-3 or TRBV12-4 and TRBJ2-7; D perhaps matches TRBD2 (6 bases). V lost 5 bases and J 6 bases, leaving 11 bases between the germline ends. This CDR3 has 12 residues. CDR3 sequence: CASSRGLPEQYF. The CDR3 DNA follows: TGTGCCAGCAGTAGGGGACTCCCCGAGCAGTACTTC.

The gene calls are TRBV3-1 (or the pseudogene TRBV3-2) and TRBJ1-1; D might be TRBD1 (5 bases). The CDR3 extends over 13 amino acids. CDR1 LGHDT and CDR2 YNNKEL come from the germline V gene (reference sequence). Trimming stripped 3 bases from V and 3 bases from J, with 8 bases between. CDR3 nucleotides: TGTGCCAGCAGCCACGGGGGTTACACTGAAGCTTTCTTT. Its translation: CASSHGGYTEAFF.

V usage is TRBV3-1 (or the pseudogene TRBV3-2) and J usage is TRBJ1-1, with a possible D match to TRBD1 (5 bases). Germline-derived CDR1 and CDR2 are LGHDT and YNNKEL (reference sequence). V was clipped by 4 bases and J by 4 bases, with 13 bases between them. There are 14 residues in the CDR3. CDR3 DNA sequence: TGTGCCAGCAGCCCATCAGGGAGGGCCACTGAAGCTTTCTTT. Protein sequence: CASSPSGRATEAFF.

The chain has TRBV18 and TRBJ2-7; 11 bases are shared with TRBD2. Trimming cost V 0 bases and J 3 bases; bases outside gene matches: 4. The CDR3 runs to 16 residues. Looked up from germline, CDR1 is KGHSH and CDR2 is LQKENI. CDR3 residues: CASSPPLAGGLYEQYF. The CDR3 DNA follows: TGTGCCAGCTCACCACCCCTAGCGGGGGGACTCTACGAGCAGTACTTC.

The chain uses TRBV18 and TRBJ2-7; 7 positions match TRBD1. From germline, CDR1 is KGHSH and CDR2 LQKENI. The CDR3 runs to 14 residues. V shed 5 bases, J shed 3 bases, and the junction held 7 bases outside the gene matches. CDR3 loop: CASSTGTASYEQYF. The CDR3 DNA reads TGTGCCAGCTCAACCGGGACAGCTAGCTACGAGCAGTACTTC.

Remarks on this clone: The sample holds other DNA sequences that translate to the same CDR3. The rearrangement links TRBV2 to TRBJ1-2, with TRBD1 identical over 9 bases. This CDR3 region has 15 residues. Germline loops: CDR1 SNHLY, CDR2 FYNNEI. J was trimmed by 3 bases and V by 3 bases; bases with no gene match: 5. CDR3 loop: CASSDRTGVDYGYTF. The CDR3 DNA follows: TGTGCCAGCAGTGACCGGACAGGGGTGGACTATGGCTACACCTTC. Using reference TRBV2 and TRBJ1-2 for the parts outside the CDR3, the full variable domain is EPEVTQTPSHQVTQMGQEVILRCVPISNHLYFYWYRQILGQKVEFLVSFYNNEISEKSEIFDDQFSVERPDGSNFTLKIRSTKLEDSAMYFCASSDRTGVDYGYTFGSGTRLTVV.

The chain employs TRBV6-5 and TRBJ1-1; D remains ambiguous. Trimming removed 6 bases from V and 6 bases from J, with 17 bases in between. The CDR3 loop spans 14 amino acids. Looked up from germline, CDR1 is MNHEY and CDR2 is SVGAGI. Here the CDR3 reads CASRPMPGMAEAFF. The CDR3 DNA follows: TGTGCCAGCAGACCAATGCCGGGGATGGCTGAAGCTTTCTTT.